This T cell receptor beta chain was documented in a study of spatial heterogeneity in lung cancer. This clonotype is classed as medium-sized. As to time point: sample taken at primary tumor resection. Sequencing of whole RNA from tumor, nontumor lung or frozen PBMC involved no sorting. There are 17 residues in the CDR3. Germline CDR1 is MGHDK and CDR2 is SYGVNS. Trimming left V 6 bases short and J 0 bases short, with 15 bases between. Each CDR3 protein is one row after TCRdb ran MiXCR on the 5' RACE reads. The sample lists 10,000 to 13,000 distinct CDR3 sequences, about 9.2% occurring once. This clonotype originated in a male donor with early-stage non-small cell lung cancer. This specimen consisted of PBMCs, obtained at surgery. V and J are TRBV25-1 and TRBJ1-6, with D unresolved. CDR3: CASRAGYDNSYNSPLHF. DNA for the CDR3: TGTGCCAGCAGAGCAGGTTACGATAACTCCTATAATTCACCCCTCCACTTT.